Following are 2 T cell receptor beta chains from one sample sequenced in a study of control samples from healthy donors and cancer patients (TCRdb year 2020). Library creation used the immunoSEQ multiplex PCR assay. TCRdb obtained this table from immuneACCESS and retained in-frame rearrangements with V and J assigned. These tables miss some clones; where compared with another copy, unresolved V genes account for less than half of the shortfall, and the remainder is unexplained. Across this sample there are approximately 220,000 clones, with over 90% seen only once. The ten largest clones take up about 1.6% of the sample. Source material: blood. All receptors derive from a man in his fifties or sixties in good health.

The gene calls are TRBV2 and TRBJ1-1; the D is unclear. CDR1 is SNHLY, CDR2 FYNNEI, per germline. The CDR3 totals 15 residues. The germline V and J ends were trimmed by 5 bases and 1 base, with 14 bases remaining between them. The CDR3 loop is CASSKYGQENTEAFF. In nucleotides, the CDR3 is TGTGCCAGCAGTAAATACGGGCAAGAGAACACTGAAGCTTTCTTT.

This chain links TRBV21-1 with TRBJ1-5; no DNA check was done on the table's D call, TRBD1. TRBV21-1 is termed a pseudogene. This CDR3 has 15 amino acids. CDR3 residues: CASSKGEGACQPQHF. The CDR3 DNA follows: TGTGCCAGCAGCAAAGGCGAGGGGGCCTGTCAGCCCCAGCATTTT.